Described below is a single T cell receptor beta chain sequence and its context. The length of the CDR3 is 16 residues. V lost 4 bases and J lost 5; bases outside the gene matches: 9. Germline V gene lookup returns CDR1 LNHDA and CDR2 SQIVND (reference sequence). This sample is drawn from a study of cytomegalovirus exposure and HLA in healthy donors. PCR amplification relied on 60 Vbeta primers (plus 13 Jbeta primers). The table came from immunoSEQ multiplex PCR; TCRdb's copy has only in-frame clones and leaves some out. The repertoire holds about 130,000 clones, 65% to 85% seen once, with roughly 1.8% in the top ten.

The chain couples TRBV19 to TRBJ1-5; 9 bases fit TRBD1. This receptor was taken from a woman aged 40 to 49 in good health and CMV-seronegative. Sequenced sample: PBMCs. Here the CDR3 DNA reads TGTGCCAGTAGTACCTCCTCGGACAGGGGAGATCAGCCCCAGCATTTT. It encodes CASSTSSDRGDQPQHF.